The sequence of this T cell receptor beta chain was determined in a study of blood T cell repertoires in COVID-19. The data were produced by immunoSEQ multiplex PCR, yet TCRdb's version contains in-frame clones alone and is incomplete. The table lists some 44,000 clones, roughly 90% of them singletons. The sample was peripheral blood. This sequence was found in a human donor in a cohort sampled during active COVID-19.

The CDR3 coding sequence is TGCGCCAGCAGCTTGACAGGGAGTTTTTACGAGCAGTACTTC. Amino acid sequence: CASSLTGSFYEQYF. The J gene is TRBJ2-7, the V gene TRBV5-1, with a possible D match to TRBD1 (6 bases). Per germline, CDR1 SGHRS and CDR2 YFSETQ. The V gene lost 1 base and the J gene lost 4 bases, with 12 bases spanning the gap. The CDR3 runs to 14 residues.